This T cell receptor (beta chain) came from a study of cytomegalovirus exposure and HLA in healthy donors. Study conclusions and caveats: A later analysis revealed that TCR association rates differed between HLA loci, peaking at DRB1 and bottoming out at HLA-C.

Of note for this clone: The target antigen is unknown.

PCR involved 60 Vbeta and 13 Jbeta primers. Here immunoSEQ multiplex PCR was the method, and the copy in TCRdb shows in-frame clones only, minus some. The table records approximately 190,000 clones, 80% to 85% of them present only once. CDR1 is SGHKS, CDR2 YYEKEE, per germline (reference sequence). J was trimmed by 4 bases and V by 5 bases; bases with no gene match: 6. The CDR3 length is 14 residues. J is TRBJ2-7 and V is TRBV5-5; 10 positions match TRBD1. Sample: PBMCs. The receptor was isolated from a boy between 10 and 17 years old in good health and CMV-seronegative. The CDR3 is CASRRDRGFYEQYF. The CDR3 coding sequence is TGTGCCAGCAGAAGGGACAGGGGCTTTTACGAGCAGTACTTC.